The 5 T cell receptor beta chains below all came from one sample that was sequenced in a study of shared clonotypes between healthy human individuals. The data were produced by immunoSEQ multiplex PCR, yet TCRdb's version contains in-frame clones alone and is incomplete. The table lists about 1 million clones, about 84% of them singletons. The specimen was memory CD4+ T cells from PBMCs. Documented subset: CD45RA-negative fraction. These receptors came from a man younger than 35 in good health. Some clones in this sample may be carry-over from other donors' samples.

In this sample, this clone turned up once. This sequence joins TRBV4-1 and TRBJ2-1; either TRBD1 or TRBD2 may supply D (5 bases each). CDR1 and CDR2 from the germline V gene are MGHRA and YSYEKL. The CDR3 is made up of 15 amino acids. Trimming removed 1 base from V and 0 bases from J, with 7 bases in between. CDR3 sequence: CASSQVGASYNEQFF. The CDR3, as DNA: TGCGCCAGCAGCCAAGTCGGGGCCTCCTACAATGAGCAGTTCTTC.

The CDR3 here is CSVASQNYGYTF. CDR3 DNA sequence: TGCAGCGTTGCGTCACAGAACTATGGCTACACCTTC. The chain joins TRBV29-1 to TRBJ1-2, with D uncertain. V gave up 4 bases and J gave up 2 bases, with 8 bases separating them. The CDR3 length is 12 residues. Germline CDR1 and CDR2: SQVTM and ANQGSEA.

The chain is built from TRBV6-5 and TRBJ2-7; a weak D match, TRBD1 (6 bases). The V gene lost 3 bases and the J gene lost 3 bases, with 12 bases spanning the gap. Germline values: CDR1 MNHEY, CDR2 SVGAGI. CDR3 length: 14 amino acids. CDR3 in amino acids: CASSYRDKDYEQYF. The CDR3 coding sequence is TGTGCCAGCAGTTATCGGGACAAGGACTACGAGCAGTACTTC.

V gene TRBV7-9 combines with J gene TRBJ1-1, with D maybe TRBD1 (6 bases). CDR1 is SEHNR and CDR2 is FQNEAQ in the germline V gene (reference sequence). CDR3 length: 16 amino acids. The germline V and J ends were trimmed by 5 bases and 5 bases, with 21 bases remaining between them. For the CDR3, the DNA is TGTGCCAGCAGCGCCGAGACAGGTTTCCGAGGGACTGAAGCTTTCTTT. Protein: CASSAETGFRGTEAFF.

This sequence joins TRBV25-1 and TRBJ1-2; D not resolved. The germline V and J ends were trimmed by 2 bases and 4 bases, with 14 bases remaining between them. The CDR3 has 15 amino acids. CDR1 and CDR2 from the germline V gene are MGHDK and SYGVNS. The CDR3 DNA is TGTGCCAGCAGTGAAGGAGGCGGGGAAGTCTATGGCTACACCTTC. This translates into CASSEGGGEVYGYTF.